This TCR beta chain was profiled in a study of kidney transplant recipient with SARS-CoV-2 infection. TCRdb reprocessed the reads via MiXCR and lists one record per CDR3 protein. The sample yields fewer than 250,000 distinct CDR3 sequences, more than 25% seen once. After removal of 1 base from V and 9 bases from J, the junction contained 4 bases not matched to a gene. CDR1 is SGHNT, CDR2 YENEEA, per germline. The CDR3 loop spans 15 amino acids. This chain uses TRBV11-3 with TRBJ2-1, with 12 positions matching TRBD1. The clonotype was recovered from a male patient aged 30 to 40 who had COVID-19 and was a kidney transplant recipient. Part of the T cells may come from the graft donor. This material consisted of a blood sample, taken at baseline and between days 110 and 120 from a kidney transplant recipient. The CDR3 loop reads CASSLVGTGGSEQFF. As DNA, the CDR3 is TGTGCCAGCAGCTTAGTAGGGACAGGGGGCTCTGAGCAGTTCTTC.